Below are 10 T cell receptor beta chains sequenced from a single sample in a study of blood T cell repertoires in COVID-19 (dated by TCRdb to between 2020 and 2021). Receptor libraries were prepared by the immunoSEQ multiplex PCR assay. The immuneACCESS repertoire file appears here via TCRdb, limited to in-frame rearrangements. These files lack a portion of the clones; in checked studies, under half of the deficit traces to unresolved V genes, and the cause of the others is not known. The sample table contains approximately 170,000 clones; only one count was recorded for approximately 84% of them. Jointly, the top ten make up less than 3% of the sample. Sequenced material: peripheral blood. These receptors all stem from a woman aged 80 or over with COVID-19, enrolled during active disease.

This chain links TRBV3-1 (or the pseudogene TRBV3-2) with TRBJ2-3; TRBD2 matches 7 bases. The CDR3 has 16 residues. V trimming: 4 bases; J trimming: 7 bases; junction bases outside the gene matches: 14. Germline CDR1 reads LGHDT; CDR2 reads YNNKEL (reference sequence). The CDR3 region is CASSPPWGRAPHTQYF. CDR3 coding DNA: TGTGCCAGCAGCCCCCCGTGGGGGAGGGCCCCCCATACGCAGTATTTT.

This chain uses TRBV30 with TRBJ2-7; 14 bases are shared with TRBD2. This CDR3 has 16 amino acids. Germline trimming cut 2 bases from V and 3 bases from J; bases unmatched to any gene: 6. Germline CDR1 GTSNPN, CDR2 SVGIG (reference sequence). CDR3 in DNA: TGTGCCTGGAGTTTTCCGACTAGCGGGAGGGGCTACGAGCAGTACTTC. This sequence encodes CAWSFPTSGRGYEQYF.

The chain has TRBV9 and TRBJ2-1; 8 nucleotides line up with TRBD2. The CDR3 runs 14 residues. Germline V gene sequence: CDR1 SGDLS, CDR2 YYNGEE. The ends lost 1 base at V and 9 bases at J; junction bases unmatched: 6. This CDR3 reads CASSVTAGEGEQFF. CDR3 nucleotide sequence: TGTGCCAGCAGCGTAACAGCGGGAGAAGGTGAGCAGTTCTTC.

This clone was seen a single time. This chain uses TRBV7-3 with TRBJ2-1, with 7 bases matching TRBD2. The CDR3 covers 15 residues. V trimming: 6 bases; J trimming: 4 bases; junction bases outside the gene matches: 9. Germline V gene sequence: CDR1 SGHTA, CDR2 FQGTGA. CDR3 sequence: CASSRTLGGYNEQFF. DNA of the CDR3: TGTGCCAGCAGTCGGACTTTGGGAGGGTACAATGAGCAGTTCTTC.

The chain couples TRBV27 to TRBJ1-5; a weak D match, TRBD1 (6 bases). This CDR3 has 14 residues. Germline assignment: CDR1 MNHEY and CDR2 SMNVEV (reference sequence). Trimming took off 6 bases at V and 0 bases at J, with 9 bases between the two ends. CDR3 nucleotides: TGTGCCAGCAGCCACAGGGTTAGCAATCAGCCCCAGCATTTT. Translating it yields CASSHRVSNQPQHF.

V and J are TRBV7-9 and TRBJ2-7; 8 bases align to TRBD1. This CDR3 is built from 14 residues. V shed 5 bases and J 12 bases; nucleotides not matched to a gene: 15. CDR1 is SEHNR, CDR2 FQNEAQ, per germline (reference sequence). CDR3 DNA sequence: TGTGCCAGCAGCCCACGACCGGGACAGGCCCACCTGTACTTC. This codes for CASSPRPGQAHLYF.

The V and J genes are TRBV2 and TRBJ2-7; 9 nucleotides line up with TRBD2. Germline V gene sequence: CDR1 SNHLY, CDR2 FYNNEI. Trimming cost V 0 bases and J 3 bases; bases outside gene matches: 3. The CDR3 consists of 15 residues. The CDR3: CASSEAASGVYEQYF. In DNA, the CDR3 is TGTGCCAGCAGTGAAGCGGCTAGCGGGGTCTACGAGCAGTACTTC.

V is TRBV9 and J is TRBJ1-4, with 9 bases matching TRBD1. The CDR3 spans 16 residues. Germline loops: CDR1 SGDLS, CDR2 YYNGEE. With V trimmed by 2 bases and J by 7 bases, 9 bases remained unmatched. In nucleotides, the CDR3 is TGTGCCAGCAGCGTTTACCCACAGGGGGCGGGTGAAAAACTGTTTTTT. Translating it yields CASSVYPQGAGEKLFF.

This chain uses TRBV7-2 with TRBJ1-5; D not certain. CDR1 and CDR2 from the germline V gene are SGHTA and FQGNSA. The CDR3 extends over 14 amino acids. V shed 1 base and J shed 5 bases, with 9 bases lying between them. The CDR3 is CASSLESGHQPQHF. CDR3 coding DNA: TGTGCCAGCAGCTTAGAGTCTGGCCATCAGCCCCAGCATTTT.

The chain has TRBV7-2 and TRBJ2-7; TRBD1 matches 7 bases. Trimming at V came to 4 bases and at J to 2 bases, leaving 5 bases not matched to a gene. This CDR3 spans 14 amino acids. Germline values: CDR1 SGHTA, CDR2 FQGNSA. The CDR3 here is CASSSTGSTYEQYF. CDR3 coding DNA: TGTGCCAGCAGCTCGACAGGGTCCACCTACGAGCAGTACTTC.